The T cell receptor beta chain under discussion was sequenced for a study of blood T cell repertoires in COVID-19. Profiled with immunoSEQ multiplex PCR; TCRdb holds only in-frame clones, not every one. The table has 250,000 or so clones, 65% to 85% seen once. CDR1 is GTSNPN, CDR2 SVGIG, per germline (reference sequence). Trimming took 2 bases from V and 4 from J, leaving 8 bases between them. This CDR3 has 13 residues. The J gene is TRBJ2-2, the V gene TRBV30; D gene ambiguous. The clonotype comes from a man aged 50-60 years who had recovered from COVID-19. Sequenced input: PBMCs or T cells enriched from blood (not recorded which). This CDR3 reads CAWSPGLTGELFF. The CDR3 DNA reads TGTGCCTGGAGTCCTGGCCTCACCGGGGAGCTGTTTTTT.